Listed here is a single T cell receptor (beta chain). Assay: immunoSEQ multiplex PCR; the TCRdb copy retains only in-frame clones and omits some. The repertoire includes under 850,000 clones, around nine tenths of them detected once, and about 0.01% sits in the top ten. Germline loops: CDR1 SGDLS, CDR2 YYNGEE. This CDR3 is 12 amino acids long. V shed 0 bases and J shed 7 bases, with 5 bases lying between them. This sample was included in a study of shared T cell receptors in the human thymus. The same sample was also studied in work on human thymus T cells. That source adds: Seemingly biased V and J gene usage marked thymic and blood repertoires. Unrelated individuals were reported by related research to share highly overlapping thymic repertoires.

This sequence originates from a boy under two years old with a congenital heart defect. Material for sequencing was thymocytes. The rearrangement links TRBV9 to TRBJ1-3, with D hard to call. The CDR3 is CASSVGGNTIYF. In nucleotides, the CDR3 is TGTGCCAGCAGCGTAGGCGGGAACACCATATATTTT.